Listed here are 8 T cell receptor beta chains from one sample, sequenced in a study of T cells in Graves' hyperthyroidism and ophthalmopathy. TCR beta CDR3 regions were amplified from RNA transcripts. HTBI primers were the set used in a first-round RT-PCR of the TCR CDR3. MiXCR, applied by TCRdb to the multiplex PCR reads, yields one record per CDR3 protein. The sample comprises about 530,000 distinct CDR3 sequences, approximately 17% of which are singletons, and about 16% rests with the top ten. Sequencing used blood. These receptors all come from a woman younger than 30 with Graves' ophthalmopathy.

This clonotype was counted between two and nine times. The chain links TRBV4-3 to TRBJ1-2; no clear D. Germline V gene sequence: CDR1 LGHNA, CDR2 YSLEER. Trimming removed 1 base from V and 0 bases from J, with 9 bases in between. CDR3 length equals 15 residues. In nucleotides, the CDR3 is TGCGCCAGCAGCCAAGGGGCGGGCCCTAACTATGGCTACACCTTC. Protein: CASSQGAGPNYGYTF.

This clonotype was picked up a small number of times. V usage is TRBV24-1 and J usage is TRBJ1-1; no clear D. Trimming left V 5 bases short and J 2 bases short, with 8 bases between. The CDR3 is made up of 13 amino acids. The germline V gene has CDR1 KGHDR and CDR2 SFDVKD. CDR3 amino acids: CATSATRNTEAFF. DNA for the CDR3: TGTGCCACCAGTGCTACGAGAAACACTGAAGCTTTCTTT.

This clonotype was observed a few times. The chain is built from TRBV27 and TRBJ2-1, with TRBD1 as a possible D gene (5 bases). V was trimmed by 2 bases and J by 14 bases, leaving 16 bases between them. Germline V gene lookup returns CDR1 MNHEY and CDR2 SMNVEV (reference sequence). There are 13 residues in the CDR3. CDR3 bases: TGTGCCAGCAGTTTAGGGGCGGCCAATGAAAAGTTCTTC. The encoded protein is CASSLGAANEKFF.

The chain couples TRBV29-1 to TRBJ2-7; 8 bases are shared with TRBD2. CDR1 SQVTM and CDR2 ANQGSEA come from the germline V gene. V shed 6 bases and J 0 bases; nucleotides not matched to a gene: 4. The CDR3 runs 13 residues. CDR3 residues: CSVLGLVSYEQYF. The CDR3 nucleotides read TGCAGCGTCTTGGGACTAGTCTCCTACGAGCAGTACTTC.

This clonotype was counted ten times or more. V gene TRBV30 combines with J gene TRBJ2-1; D uncertain. This CDR3 is built from 14 residues. The germline V and J ends were trimmed by 3 bases and 5 bases, with 14 bases remaining between them. The germline gives CDR1 GTSNPN, CDR2 SVGIG (reference sequence). CDR3 region: CAWRSKNFNNEQFF. Written as DNA, the CDR3 is TGTGCCTGGAGATCTAAAAACTTCAACAATGAGCAGTTCTTC.

The chain joins TRBV5-1 to TRBJ2-5; D assignment may be TRBD1 or TRBD2 (5 bases each). This CDR3 is 14 amino acids long. V lost 3 bases, J lost 4 bases, and 13 bases lay in between. Per germline, CDR1 SGHRS and CDR2 YFSETQ. CDR3 sequence (DNA): TGCGCCAGCAGCTCCGGGGACCTGGGAGAGACCCAGTACTTC. Protein product: CASSSGDLGETQYF. The full variable domain, its missing parts supplied by reference TRBV5-1 and TRBJ2-5, is KAGVTQTPRYLIKTRGQQVTLSCSPISGHRSVSWYQQTPGQGLQFLFEYFSETQRNKGNFPGRFSGRQFSNSRSEMNVSTLELGDSALYLCASSSGDLGETQYFGPGTRLLVL.

This clonotype was counted between two and nine times. This chain uses TRBV27 with TRBJ2-3; D is perhaps TRBD2 (7 bases). Trimming shortened V by 5 bases and J by 8 bases, and 20 bases separated the two germline ends. Germline lookup yields CDR1 MNHEY and CDR2 SMNVEV (reference sequence). This CDR3 region has 15 residues. This CDR3 is CASSPGTREGGTQYF. CDR3 DNA: TGTGCCAGCAGTCCCGGGACAAGGGAGGGAGGTACGCAGTATTTT.

This clonotype was seen a handful of times. The rearrangement links TRBV5-1 to TRBJ2-1; D uncertain. Germline values: CDR1 SGHRS, CDR2 YFSETQ. Trimming removed 0 bases at V and 15 bases at J, with 16 bases between. The CDR3 runs to 13 residues. The CDR3 sequence: CASSLAVFMGLFF. The CDR3 bases are TGCGCCAGCAGCTTGGCGGTCTTTATGGGTCTGTTCTTC.